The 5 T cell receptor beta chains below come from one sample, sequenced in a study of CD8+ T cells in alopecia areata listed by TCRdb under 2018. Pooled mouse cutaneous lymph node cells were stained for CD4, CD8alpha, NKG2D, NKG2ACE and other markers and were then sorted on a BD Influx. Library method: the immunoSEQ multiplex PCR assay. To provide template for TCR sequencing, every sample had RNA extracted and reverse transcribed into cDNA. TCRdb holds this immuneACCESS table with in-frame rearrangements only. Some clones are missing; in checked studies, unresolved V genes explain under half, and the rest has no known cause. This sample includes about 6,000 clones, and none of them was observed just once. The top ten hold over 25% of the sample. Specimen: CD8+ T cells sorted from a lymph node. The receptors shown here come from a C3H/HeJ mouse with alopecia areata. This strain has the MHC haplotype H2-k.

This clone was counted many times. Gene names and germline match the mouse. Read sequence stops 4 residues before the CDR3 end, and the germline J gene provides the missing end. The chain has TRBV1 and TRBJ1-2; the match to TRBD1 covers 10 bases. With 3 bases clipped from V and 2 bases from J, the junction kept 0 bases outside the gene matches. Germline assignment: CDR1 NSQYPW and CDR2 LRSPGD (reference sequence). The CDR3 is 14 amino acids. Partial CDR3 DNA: TGCACCTGCAGTGCGGGACAGGGGAACTCC. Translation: CTCSAGQGNS. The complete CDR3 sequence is CTCSAGQGNSDYTF. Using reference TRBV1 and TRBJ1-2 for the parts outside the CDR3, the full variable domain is VTLLEQNPRWRLVPRGQAVNLRCILKNSQYPWMSWYQQDLQKQLQWLFTLRSPGDKEVKSLPGADYLATRVTDTELRLQVANMSQGRTLYCTCSAGQGNSDYTFGSGTRLLVI.

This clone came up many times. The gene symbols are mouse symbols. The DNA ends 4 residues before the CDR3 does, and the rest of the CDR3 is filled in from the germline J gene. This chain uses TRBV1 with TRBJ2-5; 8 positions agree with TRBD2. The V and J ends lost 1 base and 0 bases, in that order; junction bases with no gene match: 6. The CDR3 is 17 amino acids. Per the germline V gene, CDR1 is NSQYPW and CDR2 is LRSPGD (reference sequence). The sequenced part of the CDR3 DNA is TGCACCTGCAGTGCAGGAGGGGGGGGGCGCAACCAAGAC. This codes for CTCSAGGGGRNQD. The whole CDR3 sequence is CTCSAGGGGRNQDTQYF.

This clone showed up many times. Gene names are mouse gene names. Partial CDR3 DNA: TGTGCTAGCAGTTCAGGGTGGAACACA. Translating it yields CASSSGWNT. The full CDR3 sequence reads CASSSGWNTEVFF. The V and J genes are TRBV29 and TRBJ1-1, with D perhaps matching TRBD1 (5 bases). The read ends 4 residues before the CDR3 terminus; that terminus is restored from the germline J gene. Trimming took 4 bases from V and 1 from J, leaving 7 bases between them. The CDR3 runs 13 residues. Germline loops: CDR1 MSHET, CDR2 SYDVDS.

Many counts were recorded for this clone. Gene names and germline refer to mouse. CDR3 residues: CASTGGNYAEQFF. The part of the CDR3 DNA that was read is TGTGCCAGCACAGGGGGCAACTATGCT. V gene TRBV14 combines with J gene TRBJ2-1; TRBD1 matches at 8 bases. The read ends 4 residues before the CDR3 terminus; that terminus is restored from the germline J gene. The CDR3 consists of 13 residues. Per the germline V gene, CDR1 is SGHDT and CDR2 is FRDEAV. The ends lost 6 bases at V and 1 base at J; junction bases unmatched: 0.

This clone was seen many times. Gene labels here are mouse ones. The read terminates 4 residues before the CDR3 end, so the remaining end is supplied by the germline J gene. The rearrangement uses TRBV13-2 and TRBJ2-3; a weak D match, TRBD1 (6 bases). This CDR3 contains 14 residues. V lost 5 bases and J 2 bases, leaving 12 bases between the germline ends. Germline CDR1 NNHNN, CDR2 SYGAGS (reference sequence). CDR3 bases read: TGTGCCAGCGGCCTACAGGGCGTTGCAGAA. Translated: CASGLQGVAE. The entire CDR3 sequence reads CASGLQGVAETLYF.